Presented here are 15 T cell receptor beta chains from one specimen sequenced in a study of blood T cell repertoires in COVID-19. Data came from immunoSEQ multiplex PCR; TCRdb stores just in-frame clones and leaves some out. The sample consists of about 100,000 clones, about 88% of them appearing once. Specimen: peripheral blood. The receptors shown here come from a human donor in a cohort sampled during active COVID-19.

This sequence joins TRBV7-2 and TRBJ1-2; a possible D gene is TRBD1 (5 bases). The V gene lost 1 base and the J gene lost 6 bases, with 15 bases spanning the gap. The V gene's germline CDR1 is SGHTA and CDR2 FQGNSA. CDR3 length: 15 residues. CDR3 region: CASSLGSQGWDGYTF. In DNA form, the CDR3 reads TGTGCCAGCAGCTTAGGATCCCAGGGTTGGGATGGCTACACCTTC.

The CDR3 loop is CASSVSTGGVYEQYF. DNA of the CDR3: TGTGCCAGCAGCGTCTCAACAGGGGGCGTCTACGAGCAGTACTTC. The chain carries TRBV9 and TRBJ2-7, with 9 bases matching TRBD1. The germline CDR1 and CDR2 sequences are SGDLS and YYNGEE. V shed 2 bases, J shed 3 bases, and the junction held 6 bases outside the gene matches. CDR3 length: 15 residues.

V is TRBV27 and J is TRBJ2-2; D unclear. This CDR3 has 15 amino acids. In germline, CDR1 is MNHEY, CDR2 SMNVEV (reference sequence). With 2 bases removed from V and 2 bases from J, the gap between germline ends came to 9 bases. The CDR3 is CASSLGAINTGELFF. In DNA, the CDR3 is TGTGCCAGCAGTTTAGGAGCGATAAACACCGGGGAGCTGTTTTTT.

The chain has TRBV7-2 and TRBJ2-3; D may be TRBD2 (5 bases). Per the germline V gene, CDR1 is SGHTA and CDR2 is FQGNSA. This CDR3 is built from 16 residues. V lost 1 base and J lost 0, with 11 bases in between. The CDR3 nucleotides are TGTGCCAGCAGCTTAGACCCAGCGGCTAGCACAGATACGCAGTATTTT. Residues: CASSLDPAASTDTQYF.

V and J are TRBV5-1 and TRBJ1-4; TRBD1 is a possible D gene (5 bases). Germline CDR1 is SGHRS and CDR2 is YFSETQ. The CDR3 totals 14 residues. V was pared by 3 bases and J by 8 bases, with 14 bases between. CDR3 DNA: TGCGCCAGCAGCTCGGGCAGGGTTGACGAAAAACTGTTTTTT. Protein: CASSSGRVDEKLFF. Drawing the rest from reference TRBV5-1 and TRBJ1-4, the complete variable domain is KAGVTQTPRYLIKTRGQQVTLSCSPISGHRSVSWYQQTPGQGLQFLFEYFSETQRNKGNFPGRFSGRQFSNSRSEMNVSTLELGDSALYLCASSSGRVDEKLFFGSGTQLSVL.

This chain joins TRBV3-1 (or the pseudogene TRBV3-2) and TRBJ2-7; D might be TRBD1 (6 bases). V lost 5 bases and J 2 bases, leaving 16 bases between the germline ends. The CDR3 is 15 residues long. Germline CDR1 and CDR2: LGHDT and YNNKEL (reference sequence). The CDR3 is CASSEGVPGTYEQYF. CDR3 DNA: TGTGCCAGCAGCGAGGGGGTTCCCGGCACCTACGAGCAGTACTTC.

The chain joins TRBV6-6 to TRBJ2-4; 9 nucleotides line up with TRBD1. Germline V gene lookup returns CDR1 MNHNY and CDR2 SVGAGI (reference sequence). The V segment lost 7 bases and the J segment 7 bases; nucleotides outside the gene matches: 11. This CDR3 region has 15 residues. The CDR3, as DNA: TGTGCCAGCACCCTAGGGGACAGGGCGAGGAACATTCAGTACTTC. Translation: CASTLGDRARNIQYF.

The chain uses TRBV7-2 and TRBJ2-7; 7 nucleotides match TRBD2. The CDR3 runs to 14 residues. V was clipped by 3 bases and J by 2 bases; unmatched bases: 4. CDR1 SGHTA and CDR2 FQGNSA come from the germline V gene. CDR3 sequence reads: CASSFSSGPYEQYF. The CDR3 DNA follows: TGTGCCAGCAGCTTCTCTAGCGGACCCTACGAGCAGTACTTC. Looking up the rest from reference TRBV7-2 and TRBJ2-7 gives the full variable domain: GAGVSQSPSNKVTEKGKDVELRCDPISGHTALYWYRQSLGQGLEFLIYFQGNSAPDKSGLPSDRFSAERTGGSVSTLTIQRTQQEDSAVYLCASSFSSGPYEQYFGPGTRLTVT.

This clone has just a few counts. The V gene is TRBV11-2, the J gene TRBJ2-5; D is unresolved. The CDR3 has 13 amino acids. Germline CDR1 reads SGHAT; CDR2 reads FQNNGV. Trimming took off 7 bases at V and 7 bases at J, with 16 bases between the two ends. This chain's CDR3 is CASTSTPPGTQYF. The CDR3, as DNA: TGTGCCAGCACTTCGACCCCTCCAGGGACCCAGTACTTC.

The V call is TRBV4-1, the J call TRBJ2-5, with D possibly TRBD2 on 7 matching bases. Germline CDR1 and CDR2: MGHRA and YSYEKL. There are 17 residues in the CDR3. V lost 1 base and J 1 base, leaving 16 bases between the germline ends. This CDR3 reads CASSQVGGGRPQETQYF. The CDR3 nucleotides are TGCGCCAGCAGCCAAGTAGGGGGGGGCCGGCCCCAAGAGACCCAGTACTTC.

The CDR3 region has the DNA TGTGCCAGCAGCTCACCGGGACTAGCGCCCAATGAGCAGTTCTTC. This gives the protein CASSSPGLAPNEQFF. The chain employs TRBV7-6 and TRBJ2-1, with TRBD2 matching 10 bases. CDR3 length: 15 amino acids. The V and J ends lost 4 bases and 6 bases, in that order; junction bases with no gene match: 6. Germline assignment: CDR1 SGHVS and CDR2 FNYEAQ.

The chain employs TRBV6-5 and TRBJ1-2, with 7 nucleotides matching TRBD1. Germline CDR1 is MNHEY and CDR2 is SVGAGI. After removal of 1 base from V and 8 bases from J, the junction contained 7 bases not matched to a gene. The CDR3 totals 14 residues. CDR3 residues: CASSYLQGFGGYTF. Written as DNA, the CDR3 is TGTGCCAGCAGTTACTTACAGGGGTTCGGAGGCTACACCTTC.

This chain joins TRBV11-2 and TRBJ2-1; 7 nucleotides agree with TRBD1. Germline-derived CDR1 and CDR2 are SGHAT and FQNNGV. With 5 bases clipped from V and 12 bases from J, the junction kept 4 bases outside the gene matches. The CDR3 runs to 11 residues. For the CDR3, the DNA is TGTGCCAGCAGCCTAGGGACAGCGCAGTTCTTC. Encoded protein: CASSLGTAQFF. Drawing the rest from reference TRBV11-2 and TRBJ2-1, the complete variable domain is EAGVAQSPRYKIIEKRQSVAFWCNPISGHATLYWYQQILGQGPKLLIQFQNNGVVDDSQLPKDRFSAERLKGVDSTLKIQPAKLEDSAVYLCASSLGTAQFFGPGTRLTVL.

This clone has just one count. CDR3 nucleotides: TGTGCCAGCAGCCAAGATCTTTGGGTGGGGGCTCTATACAATGAGCAGTTCTTC. Amino acid sequence: CASSQDLWVGALYNEQFF. The chain links TRBV14 to TRBJ2-1; a possible D gene is TRBD1 (6 bases). CDR1 SGHDN and CDR2 FVKESK come from the germline V gene. The CDR3 contains 18 residues. The V gene lost 0 bases and the J gene lost 4 bases, with 19 bases spanning the gap.

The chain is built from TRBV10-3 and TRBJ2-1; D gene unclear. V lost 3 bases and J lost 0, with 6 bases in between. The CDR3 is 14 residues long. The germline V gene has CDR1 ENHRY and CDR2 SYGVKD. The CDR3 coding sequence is TGTGCCATCAGTGACTCTAGCTCCTACAATGAGCAGTTCTTC. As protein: CAISDSSSYNEQFF.